The entry below describes one TCR beta chain. The data derive from a study of T-cell memory formation after mild COVID-19. In TCRdb, the 5' RACE reads were re-called with MiXCR into one record per CDR3 protein. The table lists approximately 490,000 distinct CDR3 sequences, over 20% of them singletons, with around 13% in the top ten. The CDR3 has 15 amino acids. V was clipped by 7 bases and J by 2 bases, with 16 bases between them. Germline V gene sequence: CDR1 SGHRS, CDR2 YFSETQ. This chain joins TRBV5-1 and TRBJ2-1; the D is unclear. This receptor was taken from an adult woman who had mild COVID-19 (a few samples of this study predate the infection). Cell type and time point are not known. Sequenced: PBMCs or a T cell subset sorted from them (not recorded which). CDR3 nucleotides: TGCGCCAGCGTCTTGACGGGCCTAGCCTACAATGAGCAGTTCTTC. This translates into CASVLTGLAYNEQFF. The full variable domain, completed using reference TRBV5-1 and TRBJ2-1, is KAGVTQTPRYLIKTRGQQVTLSCSPISGHRSVSWYQQTPGQGLQFLFEYFSETQRNKGNFPGRFSGRQFSNSRSEMNVSTLELGDSALYLCASVLTGLAYNEQFFGPGTRLTVL.